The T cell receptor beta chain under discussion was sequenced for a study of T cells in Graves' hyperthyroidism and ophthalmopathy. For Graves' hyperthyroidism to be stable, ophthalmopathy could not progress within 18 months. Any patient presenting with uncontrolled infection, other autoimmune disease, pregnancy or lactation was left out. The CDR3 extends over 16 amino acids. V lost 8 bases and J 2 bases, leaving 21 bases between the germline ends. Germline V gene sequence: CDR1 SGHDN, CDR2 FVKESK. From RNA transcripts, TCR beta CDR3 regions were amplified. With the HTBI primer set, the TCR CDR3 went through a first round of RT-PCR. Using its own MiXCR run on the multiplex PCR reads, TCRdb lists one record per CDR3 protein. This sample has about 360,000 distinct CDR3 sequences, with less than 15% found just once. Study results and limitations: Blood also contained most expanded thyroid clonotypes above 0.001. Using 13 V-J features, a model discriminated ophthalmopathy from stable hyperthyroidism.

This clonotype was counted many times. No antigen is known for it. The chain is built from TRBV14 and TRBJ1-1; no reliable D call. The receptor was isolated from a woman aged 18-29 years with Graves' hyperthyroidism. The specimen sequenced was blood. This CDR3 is CASGPLTGGLNTEAFF. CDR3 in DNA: TGTGCCAGCGGGCCCCTAACGGGAGGACTTAACACTGAAGCTTTCTTT.